A single sample is the source of the 11 T cell receptor beta chains below, sequenced in a study of blood T cell repertoires in COVID-19. Assay: immunoSEQ multiplex PCR; the TCRdb copy retains only in-frame clones and omits some. The sample lists about 190,000 clones, roughly 89% occurring once. Sequencing was carried out using peripheral blood. Receptors originate from a man in his forties with acute or convalescent COVID-19.

V is TRBV6-1 and J is TRBJ1-1; 7 bases map to TRBD1. CDR3 length: 19 amino acids. Germline assignment: CDR1 MNHNS and CDR2 SASEGT. J gave up 0 bases and V 2 bases, and 15 bases lay outside the gene matches. Written as DNA, the CDR3 is TGTGCCAGCAGTGAACAAGAGGGCAGGGGGTACGCCTTGAACACTGAAGCTTTCTTT. Its translation is CASSEQEGRGYALNTEAFF.

This chain joins TRBV9 and TRBJ2-7, with TRBD1 as a possible D gene (5 bases). Trimming shortened V by 0 bases and J by 4 bases, and 14 bases separated the two germline ends. Germline CDR1 and CDR2: SGDLS and YYNGEE. The CDR3 sequence is 15 residues long. CDR3 in amino acids: CASSVEAKGIYEQYF. The CDR3, as DNA: TGTGCCAGCAGCGTAGAGGCCAAGGGGATTTACGAGCAGTACTTC.

V is TRBV19 and J is TRBJ2-6; D not resolved. From germline, CDR1 is LNHDA and CDR2 SQIVND (reference sequence). The CDR3 spans 14 residues. Trimming removed 6 bases at V and 1 base at J, with 7 bases between. In nucleotides, the CDR3 is TGTGCCAGTAGGGAGAGTTCTGGGGCCAACGTCCTGACTTTC. This translates into CASRESSGANVLTF.

V usage is TRBV21-1 and J usage is TRBJ2-7; TRBD1 is the table's D call and was not checked against the DNA. TRBV21-1 is a pseudogene. The CDR3 is made up of 14 amino acids. The CDR3 loop is CASSKDFYRYEQYF. DNA for the CDR3: TGTGCCAGCAGCAAAGATTTTTACAGGTACGAGCAGTACTTC.

This chain connects TRBV14 to TRBJ2-5; a weak D match, TRBD2 (6 bases). CDR3 length: 15 residues. Trimming stripped 1 base from V and 5 bases from J, with 14 bases between. CDR1 SGHDN and CDR2 FVKESK come from the germline V gene. CDR3 protein: CASSQVRGTMETQYF. The DNA for the CDR3 is TGTGCCAGCAGCCAAGTGCGGGGCACTATGGAGACCCAGTACTTC.

In regard to this clone: Other DNA sequences in the same sample also yield this CDR3. The chain combines TRBV11-2 with TRBJ1-5, with 7 bases that match TRBD1. CDR3 length: 13 amino acids. CDR1 and CDR2 from the germline V gene are SGHAT and FQNNGV. Losses at the gene ends were 6 bases for V and 5 bases for J; bases not matched to a gene: 4. CDR3 protein: CASSSTGHQPQHF. The CDR3 DNA follows: TGTGCCAGCAGTTCGACAGGGCATCAGCCCCAGCATTTT.

The rearrangement joins TRBV4-2 to TRBJ2-7; D possibly corresponds to TRBD2 (6 bases). The CDR3 consists of 16 residues. Germline CDR1 LGHNA, CDR2 YNFKEQ. The V end was cut by 0 bases, the J end by 2 bases, with 14 bases between. CDR3 in amino acids: CASSQDRGTGTYEQYF. For the CDR3, the DNA is TGTGCCAGCAGCCAAGATCGCGGGACGGGGACCTACGAGCAGTACTTC.

J is TRBJ2-1 and V is TRBV5-5, with 11 bases aligning to TRBD2. The length of the CDR3 is 15 residues. The junction had 5 bases not matched to a gene; V was cut back by 0 bases and J by 9 bases. Germline CDR1 is SGHKS and CDR2 is YYEKEE (reference sequence). The CDR3 nucleotides read TGTGCCAGCAGCTTGGTAGCGGGGGGGTATAGTGAGCAGTTCTTC. Its translation: CASSLVAGGYSEQFF.

The genes are TRBV2 and TRBJ2-7; the match to TRBD1 covers 8 bases. V was clipped by 10 bases and J by 4 bases; unmatched bases: 6. The germline V gene has CDR1 SNHLY and CDR2 FYNNEI. The CDR3 is made up of 12 amino acids. The CDR3 DNA is TGTGCCATGACCCGGGACAGGTACGAGCAGTACTTC. Residues: CAMTRDRYEQYF.

This rearrangement joins TRBV5-4 to TRBJ2-7; perhaps TRBD2 as D (5 bases). The CDR3 covers 14 residues. Trimming removed 0 bases from V and 3 bases from J, with 10 bases in between. Germline values: CDR1 SGHNT, CDR2 YYREEE (reference sequence). The CDR3 DNA follows: TGTGCCAGCAGCTTGGGCCGGGGAGACTACGAGCAGTACTTC. It specifies CASSLGRGDYEQYF.

The chain joins TRBV28 to TRBJ1-4, with a possible D match to TRBD1 (5 bases). The CDR3 has 12 amino acids. The V end was cut by 3 bases, the J end by 8 bases, with 7 bases between. The germline gives CDR1 MDHEN, CDR2 SYDVKM. CDR3 nucleotide sequence: TGTGCCAGCAGTTTCGACAGAGAAAAACTGTTTTTT. Translating gives CASSFDREKLFF.